This TCR beta chain is from a study of shared clonotypes between healthy human individuals. About this clone itself: Its antigen remains unknown.

Naive CD8 cells were CD45RO-negative, positively selected for CCR7, excluding terminally differentiated effector memory CD45RA+ cells. The CDR3 loop spans 15 amino acids. In germline, CDR1 is SGHTA, CDR2 FQGNSA. The germline V and J ends were trimmed by 1 base and 4 bases, with 11 bases remaining between them. The authors distributed each subset's genomic DNA evenly over several immunoSEQ plates. Clones were read by immunoSEQ multiplex PCR, and TCRdb kept only the in-frame ones, dropping some. There are about 2.1 million clones in the sample; just over 90% occur only once, and more than 1.5% lies in the top ten. Points from the study as a whole: Clonotypes which were not shared had lower generation probabilities than clonotypes that all four donors shared.

Sequenced input: naive CD8+ T cells from PBMCs. The source is a man aged 18-30 years in good health. Some clones in this sample may be carry-over from other donors' samples. The chain carries TRBV7-2 and TRBJ1-5; D possibly corresponds to TRBD1 (5 bases). The CDR3 protein is CASSLGQTVNQPQHF. CDR3 bases: TGTGCCAGCAGCTTAGGTCAGACAGTGAATCAGCCCCAGCATTTT.